Included here is one T cell receptor (beta chain) sequence, with context. Its antigen remains unidentified. No base quality values were provided; no much bigger clone lies one nucleotide off. In total, fewer than 750 healthy bone marrow donors made up the cohort. All cohort members were sampled while nominally healthy, although unrecorded immune exposures were likely present. The donor was CMV seropositive and was included in the group of 250 to 300 seropositive cohort members. A peripheral blood sample was collected from each donor, and TCR beta sequencing was performed on peripheral blood mononuclear cells. The Qiagen DNeasy Blood Extraction Kit was used to extract genomic DNA from the blood cell samples. The library was built by means of the immunoSEQ multiplex PCR assay. The multiplex PCR relied on a mix of 60 forward primers for TCR Vbeta segments and 13 reverse primers for TCR Jbeta segments. The CDR3 region of rearranged TCR beta genes was amplified from genomic DNA by a multiplex PCR assay. On the Illumina HiSeq System, the amplified TCR beta libraries were sequenced as 87-base-pair reads. On the authors' methods: Across the 670 or so repertoires, a later analysis counted 80 million or so unique TCR beta chains, approximately 10 million of which were shared by at least two donors. To remove PCR and sequencing errors, raw reads were error-corrected and collapsed into unique sequences using a nearest-neighbor algorithm that merged closely related sequences. V, D and J gene segments were assigned by aligning CDR3 sequences to IMGT reference sequences. Each retained sequence needed at least a six-nucleotide match to both a V gene segment and a J gene segment. Rearrangements were called productive when the CDR3 lacked stop codons and stayed in frame with V and J; all others were non-productive. CDR3 was defined by IMGT convention, running from the second conserved V-encoded cysteine to the conserved J-encoded phenylalanine. The earlier analysis of about 590 of the donors excluded sequences that lacked an unambiguous match to a single V gene segment. In an earlier analysis of around 600 of the donors, V segments were called functional above 56.7% productive rearrangements and were called segregating when the between-donor standard deviation exceeded 5%. A statistical classification framework was developed to diagnose cytomegalovirus status using the catalog of TCR beta chain sequences. V and J gene assignment, in a later analysis, came from comparing TCR nucleotide sequences with IMGT/GENE-DB human TR gene sequences. In a later analysis, CDR3 sequences and most-parsimonious VDJ recombination scenarios were assigned using the TCRdist pipeline. In a later analysis, each TCR beta chain was defined by its CDR3 amino acid sequence together with its V-gene family, and reads without a unique V-gene family were excluded. To address suspected cross-contamination and a sequencing artifact, a later analysis removed a few hundred highly shared, low-generation-probability nucleotide sequences. For each public chain, a later analysis derived a clonal expansion index from normalized ranks of inferred template counts within each repertoire. A later analysis computed generation probabilities with a VDJ recombination model fitted to out-of-frame rearrangements, and checked the results against IGoR. In a later analysis, TCR-TCR, TCR-HLA and TCR-CMV co-occurrence was scored with hypergeometric tests, and a repertoire-size bias correction was applied to TCR pairs. False discovery rates were estimated in a later analysis by permuting HLA or CMV assignments 20 times. A later analysis grouped co-occurring TCRs with DBSCAN, adding TCRdist sequence similarity when clustering within HLA-allele-positive subsets. Co-occurrence clustering excluded repertoires with fewer than 30,000 or more than 120,000 public chains, plus five with anomalous nucleotide sharing. TCRdb provides this immuneACCESS table in a form limited to in-frame rearrangements. Some clones are lacking; in checked studies, under half of them reflect an unresolved V gene, and why the rest are absent is not known. V, J and clone size are taken as reported in that table, and D and trimming were inferred from the DNA itself. This sample holds around 140,000 clones; roughly 82% were observed only once. 4% to 5% of the sample is taken by the ten largest.

V ends up 2 bases short and J 5 bases short, with an unmatched junction base count of 4. The germline V gene gives CDR1 as SGHTS and CDR2 as YDEGEE. CDR3 length: 13 amino acids, cysteine to phenylalanine. Just CDR3 DNA is preserved here, 39 bases in frame from base 1. This entry is derived from a study of cytomegalovirus exposure and HLA in healthy donors (dated by TCRdb to the late 2010s). For the study in its entirety: An earlier analysis of roughly 500 of the donors reported 250 to 300 Gb of sequence data and 117 million unique TCR beta sequences from 150 million to 200 million T cells. In addition to the first cohort of 500 to 850 subjects, a separate validation cohort of 100 to 150 different subjects was used. Every discovery cohort repertoire had been produced on one sequencing platform. A later genetic analysis took genome-wide SNP genotypes for about three fifths of the roughly 700 donors and used that subset as a discovery cohort. To study patterns of TCR occurrence, a later analysis re-analyzed previously published TCR beta repertoires from 600 to 750 donors and added high-resolution HLA genotyping. Of the 350 to 450 genotyped donors, roughly 76% were placed in the genetic ancestry cluster associated with self-reported Caucasian donors. The study was designed to test whether signatures of past pathogen exposure could be identified by cataloging public T cell receptors. HLA typing included class I and class II loci at four-digit resolution. The number of typed donors differed by locus: roughly 629-640 for A, B, C, DRB1 and DQB1; 522 for DQA1; 606 for DPA1; and 400 to 480 for DPB1. Several DR-DQ haplotypes were handled as single units for association and clustering because linkage in the cohort was strong. The T cell repertoires of under 700 subjects were profiled by immunosequencing and related to cytomegalovirus serostatus. An earlier analysis of more than 450 of the donors used high-throughput TCR beta sequencing to judge whether each TCR beta V gene segment behaved as functional or pseudogenic. To predict cytomegalovirus infection status, the study combined high-throughput TCR immunosequencing, statistical association of individual TCRs with disease status, and machine learning. Donor age, sex, ethnicity and CMV serostatus were collected together with the repertoire data. Rather than drawing on any new phenotypic data, the later analysis identified candidate immune exposures from TCR beta sequences and the way those sequences occurred across donors. Across around 400 genotyped donors of the cohort, an average of about 200,000 unique TCR beta nucleotide sequences per donor were sequenced, and about a sixth of those sequences were non-productive. An early release that covered 640 HLA-typed donors contained approximately 300 gigabases of sequencing data and 65 million to 100 million unique TCR sequences. Paper-wide results and their limitations: In vitro tests confirmed that a few of the cytomegalovirus-associated TCR beta chains recognize cytomegalovirus antigens. In both the original and validation cohorts, the classifier was reported to diagnose cytomegalovirus status with high specificity and sensitivity. Most TCR sequences were observed very rarely across donors, whereas some public TCRs were present in many individuals. Some IMGT-functional V segments, including TRBV6-2 and TRBV6-3, could not be distinguished by the 87-base-pair reads and were therefore excluded. The sequencing pipeline was judged likely to have produced a cluster of highly shared sequence variants as a technical artifact. CMV serostatus was the only immune exposure information available for the cohort. In a later analysis, TCR association rates were found to vary across HLA loci, with the most associated TCRs seen for DRB1 alleles and the fewest for HLA-C alleles. Because counts were too low, 15 to 20 rarely observed V segments, including chromosome 9 orphons, were excluded from the earlier analysis of 587 of the donors. A further reported finding was that TCR beta sequences accurately predicted the HLA-A and HLA-B alleles for most subjects in the first cohort. According to a later genetic analysis, donors in an Asian-associated ancestry cluster had fewer N-insertions in productive TCRs than the approximately 630-donor mean. The authors suggested that the approach could potentially be extended to other disease states and immunological phenotypes. Strong co-occurrence of HLA alleles, especially DR and DQ, made assigning TCR associations to individual alleles difficult. HLA typing was unavailable for some donors at each locus, so association tests used only the typed subset. Linkage disequilibrium might explain the correlated functional status among segregating V segments, but an unknown experimental factor could not be excluded. Roughly uniform sequencing depth across donors was assumed in presence/absence analyses, although this assumption may not hold. In a later analysis, 16,951 TCR beta sequences were associated with specific HLA alleles at a false discovery rate of 0.05. A later genetic analysis associated a missense DCLRE1C variant with V-gene and J-gene trimming of TCR beta chains, and an independent cohort replicated the association. In an earlier analysis of 587 of the donors, most TCR beta V segments appeared in productive rearrangements about 90% or about 30% of the time, broadly matching IMGT annotations. In a later analysis, HLA-associated TCR beta chains were found to be more clonally expanded and to have lower generation probabilities than equally common non-associated chains. The study gave a list of 150 to 200 TCR beta chains associated with cytomegalovirus. This cohort had only TCR beta chains sequenced, and the lack of alpha or paired-chain data limited which features could be detected. Most CMV-associated TCR beta chains appeared to be HLA-restricted in a later analysis, and the HLA associations seemed to be driven largely by CMV exposure. In a later analysis, several top co-occurrence clusters were reported to appear linked to parvovirus B19, influenza, CMV and Epstein-Barr virus.

Recombination linked TRBV5-8 to TRBJ2-7; 7 junctional bases match TRBD1. Sequenced sample: PBMCs. This TCR came from a male donor in good health and CMV-seropositive. The base sequence is TGTGCCAGCAGCTTAGGGACAGACGACGAGCAGTACTTC. This sequence encodes CASSLGTDDEQYF.